These 25 T cell receptor beta chains originate from one sample sequenced in a study of blood T cell repertoires in COVID-19. The method was immunoSEQ multiplex PCR; TCRdb's version includes in-frame clones alone and lacks a portion of them. This sample has around 55,000 clones, with approximately 90% found just once. What was sequenced was peripheral blood. The receptors derive from a man in his fifties or sixties with acute or convalescent COVID-19.

V is TRBV19 and J is TRBJ2-3; D remains unclear. This CDR3 comprises 14 residues. In germline, CDR1 is LNHDA, CDR2 SQIVND (reference sequence). V was shortened by 5 bases and J by 6 bases, with 15 bases between the two germline ends. In nucleotides, the CDR3 is TGTGCCAGTAGTCCCGCCCCGCTTCGGGATACGCAGTATTTT. This encodes CASSPAPLRDTQYF. Supplemented by reference TRBV19 and TRBJ2-3, the full variable domain reads DGGITQSPKYLFRKEGQNVTLSCEQNLNHDAMYWYRQDPGQGLRLIYYSQIVNDFQKGDIAEGYSVSREKKESFPLTVTSAQKNPTAFYLCASSPAPLRDTQYFGPGTRLTVL.

The chain uses TRBV3-1 (or the pseudogene TRBV3-2) and TRBJ1-1, with 10 nucleotides matching TRBD1. The J segment lost 3 bases and the V segment lost 1 base, leaving 5 bases of the junction unmatched. Germline CDR1 LGHDT, CDR2 YNNKEL (reference sequence). The CDR3 consists of 16 residues. The CDR3 nucleotides read TGTGCCAGCAGCCAAGCCCCGGGACAGGGGTACACTGAAGCTTTCTTT. It translates to CASSQAPGQGYTEAFF.

The gene calls are TRBV25-1 and TRBJ2-7; perhaps TRBD1 as D (5 bases). This CDR3 contains 13 residues. Per germline, CDR1 MGHDK and CDR2 SYGVNS. The V end lost 5 bases, the J end lost 2 bases, and 10 bases lay between the germline ends. The CDR3 loop is CASSRGSPYEQYF. The CDR3 nucleotides read TGTGCCAGCAGTAGGGGTTCCCCCTACGAGCAGTACTTC.

The V call is TRBV5-5, the J call TRBJ2-5, with 12 bases that match TRBD1. Trimming at V came to 2 bases and at J to 5 bases, leaving 4 bases not matched to a gene. The CDR3 sequence is 15 residues long. In germline, CDR1 is SGHKS, CDR2 YYEKEE (reference sequence). The CDR3 here is CASSFGTGGLETQYF. The CDR3 nucleotides are TGTGCCAGCAGCTTCGGGACAGGGGGCTTGGAGACCCAGTACTTC.

This clone has a handful of counts. The chain recombines TRBV19 with TRBJ1-4; TRBD1 is a possible D gene (6 bases). From germline, CDR1 is LNHDA and CDR2 SQIVND (reference sequence). The CDR3 is 15 amino acids. The germline V and J ends were trimmed by 3 bases and 2 bases, with 10 bases remaining between them. CDR3 nucleotide sequence: TGTGCCAGTAGTATCTCAGGGGATACTAATGAAAAACTGTTTTTT. It encodes CASSISGDTNEKLFF.

The rearrangement joins TRBV19 to TRBJ2-7; D might be TRBD2 (5 bases). The ends were cut back, 10 bases at V and 5 bases at J, with 15 bases in the middle. Germline values: CDR1 LNHDA, CDR2 SQIVND (reference sequence). This CDR3 has 12 amino acids. The CDR3 nucleotides are TGTGCCACCTCCCCCCGGGGAAACGAGCAGTACTTC. Protein product: CATSPRGNEQYF.

The CDR3 nucleotides read TGTGCCTGGAACTGGGGGGAACACAGTGGAGCTTTCTTT. This translates into CAWNWGEHSGAFF. The genes are TRBV30 and TRBJ1-1; D might be TRBD1 (5 bases). V gave up 4 bases and J gave up 10 bases, with 19 bases separating them. Germline V lookup: CDR1 GTSNPN, CDR2 SVGIG (reference sequence). The CDR3 has 13 residues. Full variable domain (outside the CDR3, taken from reference TRBV30 and TRBJ1-1): SQTIHQWPATLVQPVGSPLSLECTVEGTSNPNLYWYRQAAGRGLQLLFYSVGIGQISSEVPQNLSASRPQDRQFILSSKKLLLSDSGFYLCAWNWGEHSGAFFGQGTRLTVV.

This chain links TRBV28 with TRBJ1-1; D gene unclear. Germline V gives CDR1 MDHEN, CDR2 SYDVKM. This CDR3 contains 13 residues. V lost 7 bases to trimming and J lost 0 bases, with 9 bases between them. Here the CDR3 reads CASTPPVNTEAFF. The CDR3 coding sequence is TGTGCCAGCACCCCCCCCGTGAACACTGAAGCTTTCTTT.

This rearrangement joins TRBV6-4 to TRBJ1-5; 7 bases are a match to TRBD1. J lost 6 bases, V lost 4 bases, and 3 bases had no gene match. CDR1 MRHNA and CDR2 SNTAGT come from the germline V gene. The CDR3 runs 13 residues. CDR3 in DNA: TGTGCCAGCAGTGTAGGGGGCGGTCAGCCCCAGCATTTT. Its translation is CASSVGGGQPQHF.

The chain links TRBV6-5 to TRBJ2-7; 15 bases map to TRBD2. Germline CDR1 and CDR2: MNHEY and SVGAGI. The CDR3 runs to 14 residues. The J segment lost 7 bases and the V segment lost 2 bases, leaving 0 bases of the junction unmatched. CDR3 coding DNA: TGTGCCAGCAGTTACGGGACTAGCGGGAGGGAGCAGTACTTC. Protein product: CASSYGTSGREQYF.

This chain uses TRBV9 with TRBJ2-3, with D possibly matching TRBD2 (5 bases). The germline V gene has CDR1 SGDLS and CDR2 YYNGEE. The length of the CDR3 is 14 residues. Trimming took off 7 bases at V and 2 bases at J, with 14 bases between the two ends. CDR3 amino acids: CASSGVSLTDTQYF. The CDR3 region has the DNA TGTGCCAGCTCCGGGGTTAGCCTCACAGATACGCAGTATTTT.

This clone turned up a few times. This sequence joins TRBV11-3 and TRBJ1-1; possibly TRBD1 for D (5 bases). The CDR3 consists of 12 residues. Germline CDR1 SGHNT, CDR2 YENEEA. Trimming left V 2 bases short and J 6 bases short, with 7 bases between. CDR3 DNA: TGTGCCAGCAGCTTATCGGGGGCTGAAGCTTTCTTT. It encodes CASSLSGAEAFF.

This clone was recorded once. This chain joins TRBV10-3 and TRBJ2-7, with 7 bases matching TRBD1. CDR1 and CDR2 (germline): ENHRY, SYGVKD. The CDR3 is made up of 14 amino acids. After removal of 9 bases from V and 0 bases from J, the junction contained 8 bases not matched to a gene. CDR3 loop: CAMGNRDSSYEQYF. The CDR3 nucleotides read TGTGCCATGGGGAATAGGGACAGCTCCTACGAGCAGTACTTC.

The count of this clone is one. The chain links TRBV5-6 to TRBJ2-3; D ambiguous. This CDR3 is built from 15 residues. In germline, CDR1 is SGHDT, CDR2 YYEEEE. The V gene lost 1 base and the J gene lost 0 bases, with 9 bases spanning the gap. The CDR3 nucleotides are TGTGCCAGCAGCTTGTACGCACAGAGCACAGATACGCAGTATTTT. Translated, it gives CASSLYAQSTDTQYF.

The chain combines TRBV7-9 with TRBJ1-1; D is undetermined. Germline V lookup: CDR1 SEHNR, CDR2 FQNEAQ (reference sequence). V shed 6 bases and J shed 0 bases, with 11 bases lying between them. CDR3 size: 14 residues. The CDR3 region is CASSLQTLNTEAFF. As DNA, the CDR3 is TGTGCCAGCAGTTTACAGACATTGAACACTGAAGCTTTCTTT.

The chain links TRBV4-3 to TRBJ1-6; 7 bases fit TRBD1. The CDR3 length is 15 residues. Germline V lookup: CDR1 LGHNA, CDR2 YSLEER. With V trimmed by 3 bases and J by 10 bases, 9 bases remained unmatched. CDR3 DNA sequence: TGCGCCAGCAGCCAGGATACAGGGGCGGAATCACCCCTCCACTTT. It translates to CASSQDTGAESPLHF.

Regarding this clone: Other nucleotide sequences in the sample specify the same CDR3. The chain recombines TRBV19 with TRBJ2-2; D not certain. Germline loops: CDR1 LNHDA, CDR2 SQIVND (reference sequence). The CDR3 length is 12 residues. Trimming left V 5 bases short and J 4 bases short, with 5 bases between. The CDR3 coding sequence is TGTGCCAGTAGTGTCGGCACCGGGGAGCTGTTTTTT. This codes for CASSVGTGELFF.

This clone was recorded only once. This chain joins TRBV6-5 and TRBJ2-3; TRBD1 might be the D (6 bases). CDR1 and CDR2 from the germline V gene are MNHEY and SVGAGI. CDR3 length equals 14 residues. Trimming pared 7 bases from V and 1 base from J, leaving 12 bases between. The CDR3 DNA reads as TGTGCCAGCATTGGGCCAGGGGGCACAGATACGCAGTATTTT. Translation: CASIGPGGTDTQYF.

The chain couples TRBV14 to TRBJ1-1; D may be TRBD1 (5 bases). Trimming stripped 0 bases from V and 5 bases from J, with 13 bases between. This CDR3 has 15 amino acids. Germline values: CDR1 SGHDN, CDR2 FVKESK. The CDR3 protein is CASSQEPGGWTEAFF. CDR3 nucleotide sequence: TGTGCCAGCAGCCAAGAGCCGGGGGGTTGGACTGAAGCTTTCTTT.

This rearrangement joins TRBV10-3 to TRBJ1-5; D is unresolved. V lost 6 bases and J 9 bases, leaving 21 bases between the germline ends. In germline, CDR1 is ENHRY, CDR2 SYGVKD. The CDR3 has 15 amino acids. CDR3 in DNA: TGTGCCATCAGCGGTGGAGGTGCAGAGGCCTCGCCCCAGCATTTT. Amino acid sequence: CAISGGGAEASPQHF.

The V gene is TRBV30, the J gene TRBJ1-2; 8 bases agree with TRBD1. CDR3 length: 13 amino acids. V was pared by 0 bases and J by 6 bases, with 3 bases of the junction left unmatched. Germline CDR1 reads GTSNPN; CDR2 reads SVGIG (reference sequence). In DNA, the CDR3 is TGTGCCTGGAGTGTACAGGGGGGGGATGGCTACACCTTC. It encodes CAWSVQGGDGYTF.

The chain has TRBV5-1 and TRBJ2-7, with a possible D match to TRBD1 (5 bases). Germline V CDR1 and CDR2: SGHRS, YFSETQ. The CDR3 sequence is 15 residues long. V dropped 3 bases and J dropped 6 bases, with 19 bases sitting between them. The CDR3, as DNA: TGCGCCAGCAGCTGGGGCGTAGGGCTCGCGGCCGAGCAGTACTTC. It yields the protein CASSWGVGLAAEQYF.

The chain links TRBV7-8 to TRBJ1-1; no firm D call. The CDR3 contains 13 residues. Germline V CDR1 and CDR2: SGHVS, FQNEAQ. Trimming took 4 bases from V and 6 from J, leaving 12 bases between them. The CDR3 nucleotides are TGTGCCAGCAGCTCAGGACCCGGGGCTGAAGCTTTCTTT. It is translated as CASSSGPGAEAFF.

This sequence joins TRBV25-1 and TRBJ2-7, with 14 bases that match TRBD2. This CDR3 contains 16 residues. V trimming: 5 bases; J trimming: 5 bases; junction bases outside the gene matches: 8. The germline CDR1 and CDR2 sequences are MGHDK and SYGVNS. The CDR3 DNA reads TGTGCCAGCAGTCTGCCGGGACTAGCGGGAGTCAACGAGCAGTACTTC. Translation gives CASSLPGLAGVNEQYF.

The chain links TRBV19 to TRBJ1-2, with 8 bases lining up with TRBD1. This CDR3 contains 14 residues. The J segment lost 8 bases and the V segment lost 5 bases, leaving 10 bases of the junction unmatched. Germline V gene sequence: CDR1 LNHDA, CDR2 SQIVND (reference sequence). CDR3: CASSLTGDRRGYTF. The CDR3 coding sequence is TGTGCCAGTAGTTTGACAGGGGACCGGAGAGGCTACACCTTC.